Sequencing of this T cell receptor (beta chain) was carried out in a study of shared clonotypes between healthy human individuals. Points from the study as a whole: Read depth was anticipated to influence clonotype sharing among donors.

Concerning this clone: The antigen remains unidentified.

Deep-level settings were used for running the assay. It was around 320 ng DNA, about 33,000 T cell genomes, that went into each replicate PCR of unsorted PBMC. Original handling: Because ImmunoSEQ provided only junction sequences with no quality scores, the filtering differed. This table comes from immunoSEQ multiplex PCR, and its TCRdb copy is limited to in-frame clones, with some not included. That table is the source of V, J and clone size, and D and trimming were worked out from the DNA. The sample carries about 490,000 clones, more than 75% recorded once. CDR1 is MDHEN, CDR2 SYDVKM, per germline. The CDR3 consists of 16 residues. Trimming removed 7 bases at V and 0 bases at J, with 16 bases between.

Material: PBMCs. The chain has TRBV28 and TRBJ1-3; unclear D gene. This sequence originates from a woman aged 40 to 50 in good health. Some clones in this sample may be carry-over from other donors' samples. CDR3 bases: TGTGCCAGCATCCCTTCCCCCCCGGTCTCTGGAAACACCATATATTTT. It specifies CASIPSPPVSGNTIYF.